The 17 T cell receptor beta chains below all came from one sample that was sequenced in a study of Ad26.COV2.S vaccination and SARS-CoV-2 variants. Treatment here: about 20 received Ad26.COV2.S at low or high dose, single or two shots; 5 received placebo; per-sample allocation not given. Material that was analyzed had been drawn on day 63 after the first vaccine or placebo injection. The table came from immunoSEQ multiplex PCR; TCRdb's copy has only in-frame clones and leaves some out. This table has 350,000 to 500,000 clones, 90% appearing once. The sample in question was peripheral blood, obtained in a trial of Ad26.COV2.S vaccine versus placebo. The receptor source for this set is a person aged 18 to 59 who received the Ad26.COV2.S COVID-19 vaccine or a placebo.

DNA of the CDR3: TGTGCCACCAGCAGAGATACTAGCGGGAGGGGAAATGAGCAGTTCTTC. Encoded protein: CATSRDTSGRGNEQFF. The chain links TRBV15 to TRBJ2-1; 13 nucleotides match TRBD2. The CDR3 has 16 amino acids. J lost 7 bases, V lost 0 bases, and 3 bases had no gene match. Looked up from germline, CDR1 is LNHNV and CDR2 is YYDKDF (reference sequence).

J is TRBJ2-2 and V is TRBV18; TRBD1 might be the D (5 bases). Germline V gene sequence: CDR1 KGHSH, CDR2 LQKENI. CDR3 length: 14 residues. V dropped 4 bases and J dropped 1 base, with 7 bases sitting between them. As DNA, the CDR3 is TGTGCCAGCTCACAGGGGTTGAACACCGGGGAGCTGTTTTTT. This encodes CASSQGLNTGELFF.

V gene TRBV27 combines with J gene TRBJ1-5, with 9 bases matching TRBD1. J was trimmed by 2 bases and V by 5 bases; bases with no gene match: 10. Looked up from germline, CDR1 is MNHEY and CDR2 is SMNVEV (reference sequence). CDR3 size: 17 residues. The CDR3 reads CASSLTPTGGRNQPQHF. CDR3 nucleotides: TGTGCCAGCAGTCTCACACCCACAGGGGGCCGCAATCAGCCCCAGCATTTT.

This rearrangement joins TRBV24-1 to TRBJ2-7; TRBD1 matches at 11 bases. The CDR3 covers 15 residues. The V and J ends lost 4 bases and 5 bases, in that order; junction bases with no gene match: 6. Germline CDR1 and CDR2: KGHDR and SFDVKD. CDR3 coding DNA: TGTGCCACCAGTGACCCGGGACAGGGGGACCACGAGCAGTACTTC. This encodes CATSDPGQGDHEQYF.

This sequence joins TRBV15 and TRBJ2-2; no definite D call. This CDR3 spans 17 amino acids. The germline V gene has CDR1 LNHNV and CDR2 YYDKDF (reference sequence). V was clipped by 1 base and J by 3 bases, with 15 bases between them. CDR3 region: CATSRGTRAPYTGELFF. CDR3 bases: TGTGCCACCAGCAGAGGGACCCGAGCACCTTACACCGGGGAGCTGTTTTTT.

The table lists this clone with a count of one. The sample contains more than one DNA sequence encoding this CDR3. The gene calls are TRBV5-6 and TRBJ2-6, with D maybe TRBD1 (6 bases). Germline values: CDR1 SGHDT, CDR2 YYEEEE. There are 15 residues in the CDR3. V lost 2 bases and J lost 2, with 8 bases in between. DNA for the CDR3: TGTGCCAGCAGCTTCAGGGGAACTGGGGCCAACGTCCTGACTTTC. Its protein is CASSFRGTGANVLTF.

The chain uses TRBV11-2 and TRBJ2-7, with 9 bases that match TRBD1. The germline CDR1 and CDR2 sequences are SGHAT and FQNNGV. The CDR3 sequence is 19 residues long. Trimming removed 6 bases from V and 2 bases from J; junction bases left unmatched: 20. The CDR3 is CASSSTGTGKVAGAYEQYF. The CDR3 DNA reads as TGTGCCAGCAGTTCGACCGGGACAGGGAAGGTGGCCGGGGCCTACGAGCAGTACTTC.

The J gene is TRBJ2-7, the V gene TRBV6-2 or TRBV6-3; 10 positions agree with TRBD2. V lost 2 bases to trimming and J lost 4 bases; unmatched junction nucleotides: 11. The CDR3 is made up of 17 amino acids. Germline-derived CDR1 and CDR2 are MNHEY and SVGEGT. The DNA for the CDR3 is TGTGCCAGCAGTTACCCTCGGGCTAGCGGGAGTGGATACGAGCAGTACTTC. It encodes CASSYPRASGSGYEQYF.

This clone was observed a few times. This rearrangement joins TRBV14 to TRBJ1-3; a possible D gene is TRBD1 (6 bases). CDR3 length: 16 amino acids. Germline values: CDR1 SGHDN, CDR2 FVKESK. V gave up 1 base and J gave up 0 bases, with 10 bases separating them. The CDR3 DNA sequence: TGTGCCAGCAGCCAAGCAGGACAGTTCTCTGGAAACACCATATATTTT. Protein product: CASSQAGQFSGNTIYF.

V and J are TRBV5-4 and TRBJ1-1; maybe TRBD1 (6 bases). The CDR3 is 15 amino acids. Trimming stripped 0 bases from V and 0 bases from J, with 9 bases between. Germline V gene sequence: CDR1 SGHNT, CDR2 YYREEE (reference sequence). This CDR3 is CASSLAGEVNTEAFF. The DNA of the CDR3 is TGTGCCAGCAGCTTGGCAGGGGAGGTGAACACTGAAGCTTTCTTT.

The chain uses TRBV18 and TRBJ2-1, with 13 bases lining up with TRBD2. The CDR3 has 18 residues. V was pared by 0 bases and J by 3 bases, with 5 bases of the junction left unmatched. CDR1 is KGHSH, CDR2 LQKENI, per germline. CDR3 in DNA: TGTGCCAGCTCACCACCGGGACTAGCGGGAACCTACTACAATGAGCAGTTCTTC. Translating it yields CASSPPGLAGTYYNEQFF.

The genes are TRBV24-1 and TRBJ2-7; 8 bases are a match to TRBD1. Germline V gene data show CDR1 as KGHDR and CDR2 as SFDVKD. This CDR3 has 13 amino acids. V shed 3 bases and J 5 bases; nucleotides not matched to a gene: 2. CDR3 region: CATSDQGAHEQYF. The CDR3 DNA sequence: TGTGCCACCAGTGATCAGGGGGCCCACGAGCAGTACTTC.

The V call is TRBV10-3, the J call TRBJ2-3; D possibly corresponds to TRBD1 (6 bases). Germline-derived CDR1 and CDR2 are ENHRY and SYGVKD. The CDR3 covers 15 residues. V dropped 3 bases and J dropped 4 bases, with 14 bases sitting between them. The CDR3 is CAISERRTEADTQYF. DNA for the CDR3: TGTGCCATCAGTGAACGCAGGACAGAGGCAGATACGCAGTATTTT.

V gene TRBV18 combines with J gene TRBJ2-3, with 9 bases matching TRBD2. V shed 4 bases and J 4 bases; nucleotides not matched to a gene: 6. CDR3 length: 15 residues. CDR1 and CDR2 from the germline V gene are KGHSH and LQKENI. CDR3 in DNA: TGTGCCAGCTCACAATTAGCGGGAGTTGCAGATACGCAGTATTTT. Translating it yields CASSQLAGVADTQYF. The full variable domain, its missing parts supplied by reference TRBV18 and TRBJ2-3, is NAGVMQNPRHLVRRRGQEARLRCSPMKGHSHVYWYRQLPEEGLKFMVYLQKENIIDESGMPKERFSAEFPKEGPSILRIQQVVRGDSAAYFCASSQLAGVADTQYFGPGTRLTVL.

This rearrangement joins TRBV19 to TRBJ2-7; a weak D match, TRBD1 (6 bases). The germline gives CDR1 LNHDA, CDR2 SQIVND (reference sequence). Trimming removed 2 bases at V and 1 base at J, with 18 bases between. This CDR3 region has 17 residues. The CDR3 region has the DNA TGTGCCAGTAGTATAAAGGTCCAGGGGCTCAGATCCTACGAGCAGTACTTC. Translating it yields CASSIKVQGLRSYEQYF.

This chain uses TRBV7-8 with TRBJ2-5, with TRBD2 as a possible D gene (6 bases). In germline, CDR1 is SGHVS, CDR2 FQNEAQ. There are 13 residues in the CDR3. The V and J ends lost 9 bases and 1 base respectively, with 12 bases between them. The CDR3 nucleotides are TGTGCCAGTGGTAGCGGCCCCCAAGAGACCCAGTACTTC. Translation gives CASGSGPQETQYF. The whole variable domain, filled in from reference TRBV7-8 and TRBJ2-5, reads GAGVSQSPRYKVAKRGQDVALRCDPISGHVSLFWYQQALGQGPEFLTYFQNEAQLDKSGLPSDRFFAERPEGSVSTLKIQRTQQEDSAVYLCASGSGPQETQYFGPGTRLLVL.

V and J are TRBV19 and TRBJ2-7; TRBD2 is a possible D gene (6 bases). The CDR3 covers 14 residues. Germline V gene sequence: CDR1 LNHDA, CDR2 SQIVND (reference sequence). Deletions cut 4 bases from V and 2 bases from J, with 12 bases between. The CDR3 sequence is CASSSGAWPYEQYF. In nucleotides, the CDR3 is TGTGCCAGTAGTAGCGGGGCGTGGCCCTACGAGCAGTACTTC.